A selection of T cell receptor beta chains follows, all from one sample in a study of T cell responses to AZD1222 COVID-19 vaccine. Sequencing was performed with immunoSEQ multiplex PCR; in TCRdb, only in-frame clones are kept and a portion is missing. This repertoire shows some 120,000 clones, roughly 91% found once; its top ten account for less than 4.5%. This material consisted of peripheral blood, taken on day 0 of MenACWY control vaccination. The origin of the receptors is an adult in good health. Both conserved end residues are part of each CDR3. D genes are given only for firm matches. Only some rows state a clone size, as once, few, many or a class for expanded clones.

TRBV24-1	.	.	TRBJ2-7	CATSDRTIGGEQYF	TGTGCCACCAGTGATCGAACGATAGGGGGTGAGCAGTACTTC
TRBV13	.	.	TRBJ1-1	CASSFGTEAFF	TGTGCCAGCAGTTTCGGCACTGAAGCTTTCTTT
TRBV27	.	.	TRBJ2-2	CASRRTAANTGELFF	TGTGCCAGCAGGCGGACTGCCGCGAACACCGGGGAGCTGTTTTTT
TRBV6-5	.	.	TRBJ2-7	CASTRGGSSYEQYF	TGTGCCAGCACTCGTGGGGGGAGCTCCTACGAGCAGTACTTC
TRBV4-3	.	.	TRBJ1-6	CASSQDGVAGSPLHF	TGCGCCAGCAGCCAAGATGGAGTAGCGGGTTCACCCCTCCACTTT
TRBV28	.	TRBD1	TRBJ1-6	CASRPQGAPLHF	TGTGCCAGCAGGCCCCAGGGGGCCCCCCTCCACTTT
TRBV7-2	.	TRBD2	TRBJ2-1	CASSLTGLVGSEQFF	TGTGCCAGCAGCTTAACAGGACTAGTGGGGTCTGAGCAGTTCTTC
TRBV29-1	few	TRBD1	TRBJ2-7	CSVTGQGSYEQYF	TGCAGCGTTACCGGACAGGGCTCCTACGAGCAGTACTTC
TRBV2	.	.	TRBJ1-3	CASRARAVGASSGNTIYF	TGTGCCAGCAGGGCGCGGGCTGTGGGAGCGAGCTCTGGAAACACCATATATTTT
TRBV6-1	.	TRBD1	TRBJ1-1	CASSEGQERVASTEAFF	TGTGCCAGCAGTGAGGGACAGGAGCGGGTCGCGAGCACTGAAGCTTTCTTT
TRBV27	.	TRBD2	TRBJ2-1	CASGAGGRVGEQFF	TGTGCCAGCGGGGCGGGGGGGCGAGTTGGTGAGCAGTTCTTC
TRBV4-2	.	.	TRBJ2-7	CASSQDVGYYEQYF	TGTGCCAGCAGCCAAGATGTAGGTTACTACGAGCAGTACTTC
TRBV19	.	TRBD1	TRBJ2-3	CASRGQGSTDTQYF	TGTGCCAGTAGGGGACAGGGTTCCACAGATACGCAGTATTTT
TRBV5-1	.	.	TRBJ2-7	CASSFGGYEQYF	TGCGCCAGCAGCTTCGGCGGCTACGAGCAGTACTTC
TRBV5-4	.	TRBD2	TRBJ2-3	CASSPPLAGAADTQYF	TGTGCCAGCAGCCCACCACTAGCGGGAGCAGCAGATACGCAGTATTTT
TRBV4-1	once	TRBD2	TRBJ2-5	CASSQEPAGGGETQYF	TGCGCCAGCAGCCAAGAACCGGCGGGAGGAGGAGAGACCCAGTACTTC
TRBV30	.	.	TRBJ1-6	CAWSVGRGGGNSPLHF	TGTGCCTGGAGTGTCGGGAGGGGCGGCGGGAATTCACCCCTCCACTTT
TRBV5-1	.	.	TRBJ1-4	CASSFRALTAATNEKLFF	TGCGCCAGCAGCTTCCGCGCCCTGACAGCTGCAACTAATGAAAAACTGTTTTTT
TRBV29-1	.	TRBD2	TRBJ2-5	CSARRGGGETQYF	TGCAGCGCCAGGCGGGGGGGTGGTGAGACCCAGTACTTC
TRBV7-3	.	.	TRBJ2-1	CASSLQGTSSYNEQFF	TGTGCCAGCAGCCTTCAGGGGACCTCCTCATACAATGAGCAGTTCTTC
TRBV7-9	.	.	TRBJ2-7	CASSLWPTSYEQYF	TGTGCCAGCAGCTTATGGCCTACATCCTACGAGCAGTACTTC
TRBV7-3	.	.	TRBJ2-1	CASSAGQSSYNEQFF	TGTGCCAGCAGCGCCGGCCAGAGCTCCTACAATGAGCAGTTCTTC
TRBV7-3	.	TRBD2	TRBJ2-7	CASSSKFPGTRRYEQYF	TGTGCCAGCAGCTCGAAATTCCCCGGGACTAGGCGCTACGAGCAGTACTTC
TRBV19	.	TRBD2	TRBJ2-1	CASSNDGGGNEQFF	TGTGCCAGTAGTAATGACGGGGGGGGCAATGAGCAGTTCTTC
TRBV20-1	.	.	TRBJ2-7	CSASEGVGYEQYF	TGCAGTGCTAGTGAGGGGGTAGGGTACGAGCAGTACTTC
TRBV7-2	.	.	TRBJ1-1	CASSSSGLNTEAFF	TGTGCCAGCAGCTCGAGCGGATTGAACACTGAAGCTTTCTTT
TRBV7-9	.	TRBD1	TRBJ2-3	CASSHRGLIDTQYF	TGTGCCAGCAGCCACAGGGGGCTCATAGATACGCAGTATTTT
TRBV19	once	.	TRBJ1-5	CASSIGDRMNQPQHF	TGTGCCAGTAGTATTGGCGACAGGATGAATCAGCCCCAGCATTTT
TRBV15	.	.	TRBJ2-5	CATSRDMGELWGQYF	TGTGCCACCAGCAGAGATATGGGGGAGCTTTGGGGCCAGTACTTC
TRBV6-2/TRBV6-3	.	.	TRBJ2-1	CASSDSYNEQFF	TGTGCCAGCAGTGACTCCTACAATGAGCAGTTCTTC
TRBV6-7	.	.	TRBJ1-5	CASLVQRQLTPQHF	TGTGCCAGCCTGGTACAGCGACAACTAACACCCCAGCATTTT
TRBV24-1	.	.	TRBJ1-6	CATSPNGQNSPLHF	TGTGCCACCAGCCCCAACGGACAGAATTCACCCCTCCACTTT
TRBV4-1	.	.	TRBJ1-1	CASSQEPRLTPNTEAFF	TGCGCCAGCAGCCAAGAGCCAAGGTTGACACCGAACACTGAAGCTTTCTTT
TRBV30	.	TRBD1	TRBJ2-5	CAWREQGAGETQYF	TGTGCCTGGAGAGAACAGGGGGCGGGGGAGACCCAGTACTTC
TRBV19	.	.	TRBJ1-1	CASSMGGNTEAFF	TGTGCCAGTAGTATGGGTGGGAACACTGAAGCTTTCTTT